Detailed here is one T cell receptor beta chain. Diagnosis relied on clinical symptoms, serum thyroxine and TRAb, thyroid ultrasound and orbital computed tomography. The sample belongs to a study of T cells in Graves' hyperthyroidism and ophthalmopathy. Looking at the study overall: Any treatment followed the collection of peripheral blood at initial diagnosis.

V lost 3 bases and J lost 4, with 18 bases in between. CDR1 is MNHEY and CDR2 is SVGEGT in the germline V gene. The CDR3 contains 16 residues. Amplified TCR beta CDR3 regions derived from RNA transcripts. Researchers ran a first-round RT-PCR on the TCR CDR3 using the HTBI primer set. TCRdb itself ran the multiplex PCR reads through MiXCR, one entry per CDR3 protein. The table lists about 560,000 distinct CDR3 sequences, over 15% of them singletons. This rearrangement joins TRBV6-2 or TRBV6-3 to TRBJ1-2; possible D gene TRBD1, 5 bases. This clonotype was obtained from a woman between 18 and 30 years old with Graves' hyperthyroidism. What was sequenced was blood. The DNA for the CDR3 is TGTGCCAGCAGTTATCGCACGGGACGGCGGCCCTATGGCTACACCTTC. It yields the protein CASSYRTGRRPYGYTF.